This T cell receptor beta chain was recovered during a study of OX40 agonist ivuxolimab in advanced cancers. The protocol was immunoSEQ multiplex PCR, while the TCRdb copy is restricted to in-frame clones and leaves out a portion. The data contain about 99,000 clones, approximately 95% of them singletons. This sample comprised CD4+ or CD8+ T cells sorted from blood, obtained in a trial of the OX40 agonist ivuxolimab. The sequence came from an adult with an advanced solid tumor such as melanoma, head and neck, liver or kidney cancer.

The CDR3 region is CASSSSSGGAGEQFF. The CDR3 DNA is TGTGCCAGCAGTTCCTCTAGCGGGGGGGCCGGTGAGCAGTTCTTC. The chain carries TRBV6-6 and TRBJ2-1; 12 bases are shared with TRBD2. The CDR3 has 15 amino acids. Germline values: CDR1 MNHNY, CDR2 SVGAGI (reference sequence). V lost 4 bases and J lost 9; bases outside the gene matches: 7.